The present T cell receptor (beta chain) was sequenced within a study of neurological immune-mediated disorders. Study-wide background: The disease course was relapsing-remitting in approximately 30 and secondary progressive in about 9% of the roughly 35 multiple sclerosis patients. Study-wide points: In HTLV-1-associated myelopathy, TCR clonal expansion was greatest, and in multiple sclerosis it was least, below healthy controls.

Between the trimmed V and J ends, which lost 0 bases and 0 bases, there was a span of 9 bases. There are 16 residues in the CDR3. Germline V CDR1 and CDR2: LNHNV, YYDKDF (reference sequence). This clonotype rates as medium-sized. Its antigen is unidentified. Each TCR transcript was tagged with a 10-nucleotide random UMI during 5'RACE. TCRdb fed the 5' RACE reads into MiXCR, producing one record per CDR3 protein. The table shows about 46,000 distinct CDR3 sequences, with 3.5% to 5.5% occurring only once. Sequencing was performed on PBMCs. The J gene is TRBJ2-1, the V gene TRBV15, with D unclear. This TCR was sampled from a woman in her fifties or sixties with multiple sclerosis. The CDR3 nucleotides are TGTGCCACCAGCAGAGACAGCGCTCGCTCCTACAATGAGCAGTTCTTC. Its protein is CATSRDSARSYNEQFF.